This T cell receptor (beta chain) was recorded in a study of T cell responses to AZD1222 COVID-19 vaccine. Study-wide results and limits: All repertoire sampling was performed exclusively after the peak T cell response.

Measured with immunoSEQ multiplex PCR; TCRdb has only the in-frame clones, and not every one. This table has roughly 120,000 clones, roughly 90% appearing once. About this clone itself: Its antigen is currently unknown.

Sequenced here: peripheral blood, sampled 28 days after the second AZD1222 dose. This clonotype was obtained from an adult who received the AZD1222 COVID-19 vaccine.

The DNA of the CDR3 is TGCAGCGTTGAAGACCCTAGAGGGACAGGGGTTAACAATGAGCAGTTCTTC. Protein product: CSVEDPRGTGVNNEQFF. V gene TRBV29-1 combines with J gene TRBJ2-1; 10 nucleotides match TRBD1. Germline CDR1 and CDR2: SQVTM and ANQGSEA. V lost 0 bases to trimming and J lost 5 bases; unmatched junction nucleotides: 10. This CDR3 comprises 17 residues.